The TCR beta chain described here comes from a study of cytomegalovirus exposure and HLA in healthy donors. With regard to this clone: The antigen is undetermined.

The study's findings and limits: A later analysis found TCR association rates differed by HLA locus, highest for DRB1 and lowest for HLA-C.

Primers for the PCR totalled 60 Vbeta and 13 Jbeta. TCRdb keeps only in-frame clones here, not all; method: immunoSEQ multiplex PCR. The table includes about 190,000 clones, around 75% detected once. Germline trimming cut 3 bases from V and 5 bases from J; bases unmatched to any gene: 6. The CDR3 sequence is 15 residues long. Germline V lookup: CDR1 ENHRY, CDR2 SYGVKD. This chain connects TRBV10-3 to TRBJ2-3; the match to TRBD2 covers 9 bases. The receptor comes from a woman aged 45 to 65 in good health and CMV-seronegative. The sequencing input was PBMCs. The CDR3 coding sequence is TGTGCCATCAGTGACACCTCGCGGGGGGGAGATACGCAGTATTTT. Translation: CAISDTSRGGDTQYF.